This TCR beta chain was sequenced in a study of blood T cell repertoires in COVID-19. Study in general: There were acute and convalescent COVID-19 samples, and they came from the United States, Italy and Spain. The analysed material was cDNA or gDNA that came from T cells, B-cell-depleted T cells, or PBMCs.

Authors' analysis steps: Quantification of nucleated cells was approximated via reference gene primer amplification. Assay used: immunoSEQ multiplex PCR; TCRdb lists only in-frame clones, some missing. That table is the source of V, J and clone size, and D and trimming were worked out from the DNA. This repertoire shows approximately 210,000 clones, about nine tenths found once; its top ten account for roughly 12%. The CDR3 covers 16 residues. The V and J ends lost 5 bases and 5 bases, in that order; junction bases with no gene match: 9. In germline, CDR1 is PRHDT, CDR2 FYEKMQ (reference sequence). This clone was observed once.

Sequencing input: peripheral blood. The clonotype was recovered from a man in his fifties or sixties with COVID-19, enrolled during active disease. The chain links TRBV13 to TRBJ2-2; TRBD1 matches at 9 bases. CDR3 sequence reads: CASSPRGTGSTGELFF. As DNA, the CDR3 is TGTGCCAGCAGCCCCAGGGGGACAGGGTCGACCGGGGAGCTGTTTTTT.